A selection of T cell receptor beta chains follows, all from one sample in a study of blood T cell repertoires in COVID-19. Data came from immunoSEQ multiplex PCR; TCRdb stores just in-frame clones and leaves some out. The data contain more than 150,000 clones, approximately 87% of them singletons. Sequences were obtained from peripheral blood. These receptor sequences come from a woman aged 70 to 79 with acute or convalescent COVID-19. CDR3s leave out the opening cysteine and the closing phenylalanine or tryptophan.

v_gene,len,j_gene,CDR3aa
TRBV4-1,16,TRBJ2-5,ASSQTLRTGLGQETQY
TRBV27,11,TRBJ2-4,ASSRWGADIQY
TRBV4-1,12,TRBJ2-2,ASSQVTNTGELF
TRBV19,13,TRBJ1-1,ASSYRQGAGTEAF
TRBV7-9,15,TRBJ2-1,ASSLVVDASSYNEQF
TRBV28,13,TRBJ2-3,ASSLASGRGDTQY
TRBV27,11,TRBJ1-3,ASSDRGLNTIY
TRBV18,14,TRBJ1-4,ASSSTGRATNEKLF
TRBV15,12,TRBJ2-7,ATSSTGYLYEQY
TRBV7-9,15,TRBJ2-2,ASSAIAGGPSTGELF
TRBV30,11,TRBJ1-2,AWHRGRSYGYT
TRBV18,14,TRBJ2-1,ASSPPFSGGPTPQF
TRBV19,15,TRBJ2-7,ASSEASGNTRSYEQY
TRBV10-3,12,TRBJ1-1,AITEQQLNTEAF
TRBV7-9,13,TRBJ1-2,ASSLGQGSHYGYT
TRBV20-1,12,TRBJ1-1,SASGGLVDTEAF
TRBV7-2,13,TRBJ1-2,ASSPGQVAYYGYT
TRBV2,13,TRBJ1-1,ASVGQRLSNTEAF
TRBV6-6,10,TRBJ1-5,ASSYADQPQH
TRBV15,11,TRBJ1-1,ATSSGRTEEAF
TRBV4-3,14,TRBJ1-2,ASSQEVLRANYGYT
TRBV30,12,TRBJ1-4,AWRSGRGKEKLF
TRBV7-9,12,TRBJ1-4,ASSLFSGNEKLF
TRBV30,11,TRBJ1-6,AWTGSGNSPLH
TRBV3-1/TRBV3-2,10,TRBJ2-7,ASRQGSYEQY
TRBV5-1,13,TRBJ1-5,ASSLSFGGNQPQH
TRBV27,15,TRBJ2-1,ASSQGPGQGSYNEQF
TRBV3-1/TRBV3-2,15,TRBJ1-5,ASSQDWAIHSNQPQH
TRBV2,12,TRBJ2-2,ASSRDSDTGELF
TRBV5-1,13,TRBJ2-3,ASSLDGRQGDTQY
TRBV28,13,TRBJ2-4,ASSRTGVAKNIQY
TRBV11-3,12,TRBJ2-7,ASSKQGQGDEQY
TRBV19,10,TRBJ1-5,ASSAGEQPQH